This paragraph covers one T cell receptor beta chain sequence. This specimen comes from a study of Ad26.COV2.S vaccination and SARS-CoV-2 variants. Sequenced by immunoSEQ multiplex PCR; TCRdb stores in-frame clones only, minus some. The sample holds under 500,000 clones, approximately 92% seen once. Trimming removed 6 bases at V and 2 bases at J, with 25 bases between. The CDR3 spans 18 residues. The germline V gene encodes CDR1 MDHEN and CDR2 SYDVKM. The sample's treatment: roughly 18 received Ad26.COV2.S at low or high dose, single or two shots; 5 received placebo; per-sample allocation not given. Samples came from day 63 after the first vaccine or placebo injection.

This TCR came from a person aged 18-60 years who received the Ad26.COV2.S COVID-19 vaccine or a placebo. The J gene is TRBJ2-5, the V gene TRBV28, with D perhaps assigned TRBD1 or TRBD2 (6 bases each). The sample was peripheral blood, taken in a trial of Ad26.COV2.S vaccine versus placebo. The CDR3 region is CASSYGVLYGGTQETQYF. CDR3 in DNA: TGTGCCAGCAGCTACGGCGTATTATACGGGGGCACTCAAGAGACCCAGTACTTC. The full variable domain, with the rest looked up from reference TRBV28 and TRBJ2-5, is DVKVTQSSRYLVKRTGEKVFLECVQDMDHENMFWYRQDPGLGLRLIYFSYDVKMKEKGDIPEGYSVSREKKERFSLILESASTNQTSMYLCASSYGVLYGGTQETQYFGPGTRLLVL.